The clone carrying this T cell receptor (beta chain) showed up just once. Data came from immunoSEQ multiplex PCR; TCRdb stores just in-frame clones and leaves some out. The profile shows around 300,000 clones, about nine tenths of them singletons. The sample comes from a study of shared clonotypes between healthy human individuals. The clonotype originates from a man between 18 and 35 years old in good health. The sample was memory CD8+ T cells sorted from blood. Subset noted: CD45RO+ cells pooled with CCR7-negative TemRA cells.

CDR3: CASSPDSAENIQYF. The CDR3 DNA is TGTGCCAGCAGCCCGGACAGTGCGGAAAACATTCAGTACTTC. The chain couples TRBV7-2 to TRBJ2-4, with D possibly TRBD1 on 6 matching bases. This CDR3 spans 14 amino acids. Germline V gene sequence: CDR1 SGHTA, CDR2 FQGNSA. Trimming shortened V by 5 bases and J by 5 bases, and 13 bases separated the two germline ends.